This TCR beta chain was recovered during a study of shared clonotypes between healthy human individuals. Trimming removed 1 base from V and 6 bases from J, with 16 bases in between. Germline lookup yields CDR1 ENHRY and CDR2 SYGVKD. The CDR3 runs to 16 residues. A split of CD4+ cells into CD45RA+ naive and CD45RA-negative memory subsets was performed. Study-level findings and limits: Of the naive CD4 clonotypes, about 5% were shared across several donors. Sampling covered blood only; tissue repertoires likely differ.

In the source study's methods: Filtering differed for immunoSEQ, which gave only junction sequences without quality scores. Sequenced by immunoSEQ multiplex PCR; TCRdb stores in-frame clones only, minus some. D and trimming were read from the DNA, whereas the V and J calls and clone size are those reported in that table. The sample holds roughly 2,500,000 clones, over 85% seen once. About this clone: What it binds is not known.

This TCR derives from a man aged 18 to 29 in good health. Some clones in this sample may be carry-over from other donors' samples. The rearrangement uses TRBV10-3 and TRBJ1-5; D is undetermined. The sequenced sample was naive CD4+ T cells from PBMCs. As for subset: CD45RA+ positively selected. The CDR3 spells CAISEFSSTSAQPQHF. The CDR3 DNA sequence: TGTGCCATCAGTGAGTTTTCGTCCACATCGGCTCAGCCCCAGCATTTT.